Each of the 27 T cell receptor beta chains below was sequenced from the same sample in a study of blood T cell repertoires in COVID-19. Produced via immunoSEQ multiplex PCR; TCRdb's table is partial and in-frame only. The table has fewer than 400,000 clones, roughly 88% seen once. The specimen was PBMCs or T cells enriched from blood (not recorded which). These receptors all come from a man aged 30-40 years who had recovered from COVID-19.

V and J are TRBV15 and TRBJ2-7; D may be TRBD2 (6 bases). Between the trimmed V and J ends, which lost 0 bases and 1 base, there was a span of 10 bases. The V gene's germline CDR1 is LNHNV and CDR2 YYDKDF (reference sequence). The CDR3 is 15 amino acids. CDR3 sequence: CATSRERGKSYEQYF. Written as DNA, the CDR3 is TGTGCCACCAGCAGAGAGCGGGGAAAATCCTACGAGCAGTACTTC. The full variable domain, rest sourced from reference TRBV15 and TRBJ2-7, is DAMVIQNPRYQVTQFGKPVTLSCSQTLNHNVMYWYQQKSSQAPKLLFHYYDKDFNNEADTPDNFQSRRPNTSFCFLDIRSPGLGDTAMYLCATSRERGKSYEQYFGPGTRLTVT.

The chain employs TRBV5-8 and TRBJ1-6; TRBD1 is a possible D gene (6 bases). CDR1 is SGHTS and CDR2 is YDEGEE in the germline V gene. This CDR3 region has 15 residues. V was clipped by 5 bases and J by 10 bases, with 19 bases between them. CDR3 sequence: CASRQGPQTHSPLHF. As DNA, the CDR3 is TGTGCCAGCAGACAGGGACCCCAGACGCACTCACCCCTCCACTTT. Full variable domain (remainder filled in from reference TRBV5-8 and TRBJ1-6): EAGVTQSPTHLIKTRGQQATLRCSPISGHTSVYWYQQALGLGLQFLLWYDEGEERNRGNFPPRFSGRQFPNYSSELNVNALELEDSALYLCASRQGPQTHSPLHFGNGTRLTVT.

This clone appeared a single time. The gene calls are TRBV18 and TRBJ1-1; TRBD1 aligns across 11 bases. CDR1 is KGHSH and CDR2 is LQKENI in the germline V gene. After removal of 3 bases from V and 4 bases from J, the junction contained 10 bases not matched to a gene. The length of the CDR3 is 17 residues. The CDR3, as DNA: TGTGCCAGCTCACCTCAAGGACAGGGGGCTATTGGCACTGAAGCTTTCTTT. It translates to CASSPQGQGAIGTEAFF.

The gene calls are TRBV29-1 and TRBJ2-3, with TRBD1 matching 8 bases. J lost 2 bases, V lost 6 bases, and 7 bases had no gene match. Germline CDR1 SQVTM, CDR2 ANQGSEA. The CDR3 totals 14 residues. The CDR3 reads CSVDGQGYTDTQYF. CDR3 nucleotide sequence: TGCAGCGTAGATGGACAGGGTTACACAGATACGCAGTATTTT.

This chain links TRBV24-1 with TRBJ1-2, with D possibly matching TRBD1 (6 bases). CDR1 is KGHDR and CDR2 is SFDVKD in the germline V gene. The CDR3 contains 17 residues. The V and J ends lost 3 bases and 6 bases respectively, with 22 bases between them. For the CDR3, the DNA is TGTGCCACCAGTGATCCTGCCTCTAGTTACAGGGTGGATGGCTACACCTTC. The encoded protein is CATSDPASSYRVDGYTF.

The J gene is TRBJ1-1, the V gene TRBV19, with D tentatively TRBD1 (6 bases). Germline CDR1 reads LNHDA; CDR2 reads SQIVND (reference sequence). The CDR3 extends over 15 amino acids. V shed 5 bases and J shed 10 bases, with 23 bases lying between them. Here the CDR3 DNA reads TGTGCCAGTAGTCAAAAGGGGACAACCACCTTAGGAGCTTTCTTT. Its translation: CASSQKGTTTLGAFF.

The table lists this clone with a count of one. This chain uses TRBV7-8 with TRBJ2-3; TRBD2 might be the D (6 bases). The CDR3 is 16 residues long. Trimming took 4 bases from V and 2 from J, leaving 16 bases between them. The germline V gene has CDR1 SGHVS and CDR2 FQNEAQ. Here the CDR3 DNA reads TGTGCCAGCAGCTATGAGGCGGACTATATCACAGATACGCAGTATTTT. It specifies CASSYEADYITDTQYF.

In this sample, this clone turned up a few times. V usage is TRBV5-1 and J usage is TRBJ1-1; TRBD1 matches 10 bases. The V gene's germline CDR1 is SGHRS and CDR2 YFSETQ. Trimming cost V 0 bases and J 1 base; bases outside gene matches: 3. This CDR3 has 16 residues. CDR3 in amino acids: CASSLVGTGENTEAFF. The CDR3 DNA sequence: TGCGCCAGCAGCTTGGTAGGGACAGGGGAGAACACTGAAGCTTTCTTT.

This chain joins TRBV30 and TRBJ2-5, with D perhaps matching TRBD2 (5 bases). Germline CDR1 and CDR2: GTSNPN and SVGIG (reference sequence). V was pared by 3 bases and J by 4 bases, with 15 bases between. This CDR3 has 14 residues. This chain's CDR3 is CAWRRSLDVETQYF. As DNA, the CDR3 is TGTGCCTGGAGAAGGTCACTAGACGTAGAGACCCAGTACTTC.

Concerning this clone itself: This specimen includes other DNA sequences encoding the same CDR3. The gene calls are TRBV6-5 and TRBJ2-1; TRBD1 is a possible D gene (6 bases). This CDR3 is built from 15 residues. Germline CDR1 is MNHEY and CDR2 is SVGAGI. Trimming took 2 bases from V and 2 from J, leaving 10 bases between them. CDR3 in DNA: TGTGCCAGCAGTTACGGGCAGGGGCCCTACAATGAGCAGTTCTTC. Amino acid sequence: CASSYGQGPYNEQFF.

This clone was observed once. The CDR3 region has the DNA TGTGCCAGCAGCCCCAGGGTAAGCACTGAAGCTTTCTTT. Encoded protein: CASSPRVSTEAFF. The chain carries TRBV6-5 and TRBJ1-1; perhaps TRBD1 as D (5 bases). Germline values: CDR1 MNHEY, CDR2 SVGAGI. CDR3 length: 13 amino acids. Trimming removed 6 bases at V and 4 bases at J, with 12 bases between.

The CDR3 coding sequence is TGTGCCAGCAGCCCCCTACTAGCGGGTATCCAAGAGACCCAGTACTTC. It codes for CASSPLLAGIQETQYF. The V and J genes are TRBV7-8 and TRBJ2-5, with 9 bases lining up with TRBD2. Per the germline V gene, CDR1 is SGHVS and CDR2 is FQNEAQ. The CDR3 sequence is 16 residues long. The junction had 8 bases not matched to a gene; V was cut back by 5 bases and J by 1 base. The variable domain in full, completed from reference TRBV7-8 and TRBJ2-5, reads GAGVSQSPRYKVAKRGQDVALRCDPISGHVSLFWYQQALGQGPEFLTYFQNEAQLDKSGLPSDRFFAERPEGSVSTLKIQRTQQEDSAVYLCASSPLLAGIQETQYFGPGTRLLVL.

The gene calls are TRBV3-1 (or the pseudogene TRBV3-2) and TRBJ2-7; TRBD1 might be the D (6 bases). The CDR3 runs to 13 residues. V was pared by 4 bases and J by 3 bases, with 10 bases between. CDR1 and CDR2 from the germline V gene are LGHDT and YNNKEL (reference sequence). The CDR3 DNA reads TGTGCCAGCAGCCTGGGGGCGATCTACGAGCAGTACTTC. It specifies CASSLGAIYEQYF.

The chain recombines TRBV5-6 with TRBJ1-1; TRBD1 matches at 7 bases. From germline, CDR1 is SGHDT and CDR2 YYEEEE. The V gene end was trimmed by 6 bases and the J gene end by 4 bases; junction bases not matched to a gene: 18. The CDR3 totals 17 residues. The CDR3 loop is CASNTMGGQLEGTEAFF. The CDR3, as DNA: TGTGCCAGCAACACGATGGGGGGACAGCTTGAGGGCACTGAAGCTTTCTTT.

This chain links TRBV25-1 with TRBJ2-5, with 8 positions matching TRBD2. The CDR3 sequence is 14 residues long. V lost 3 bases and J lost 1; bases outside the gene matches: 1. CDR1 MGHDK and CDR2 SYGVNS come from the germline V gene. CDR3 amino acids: CASSEGLGQETQYF. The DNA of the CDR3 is TGTGCCAGCAGTGAGGGACTAGGCCAAGAGACCCAGTACTTC.

The CDR3 here is CASSMGLLGRNGEKLFF. Written as DNA, the CDR3 is TGTGCCAGCAGTATGGGTCTCTTGGGCAGGAATGGCGAAAAACTGTTTTTT. This chain links TRBV28 with TRBJ1-4, with D unclear. Germline lookup yields CDR1 MDHEN and CDR2 SYDVKM. The V gene lost 5 bases and the J gene lost 8 bases, with 24 bases spanning the gap. CDR3 length: 17 residues.

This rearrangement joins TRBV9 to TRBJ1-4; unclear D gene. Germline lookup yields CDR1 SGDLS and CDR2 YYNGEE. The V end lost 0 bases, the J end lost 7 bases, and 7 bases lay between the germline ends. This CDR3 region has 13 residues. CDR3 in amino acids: CASSVAGPEKLFF. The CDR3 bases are TGTGCCAGCAGCGTAGCAGGTCCTGAAAAACTGTTTTTT. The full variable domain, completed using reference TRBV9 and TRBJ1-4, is DSGVTQTPKHLITATGQRVTLRCSPRSGDLSVYWYQQSLDQGLQFLIQYYNGEERAKGNILERFSAQQFPDLHSELNLSSLELGDSALYFCASSVAGPEKLFFGSGTQLSVL.

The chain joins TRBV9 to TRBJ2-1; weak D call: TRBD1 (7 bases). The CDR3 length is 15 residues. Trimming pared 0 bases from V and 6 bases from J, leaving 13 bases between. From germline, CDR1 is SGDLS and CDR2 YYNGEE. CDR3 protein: CASSVGGRGVNEQFF. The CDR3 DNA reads TGTGCCAGCAGCGTAGGAGGCAGGGGGGTCAATGAGCAGTTCTTC.

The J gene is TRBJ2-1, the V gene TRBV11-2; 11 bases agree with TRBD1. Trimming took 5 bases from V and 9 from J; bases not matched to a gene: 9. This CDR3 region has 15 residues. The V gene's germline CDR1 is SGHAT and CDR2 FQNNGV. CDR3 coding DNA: TGTGCCAGCAGCAGGGGGACAGGGGGAATTGGTGAGCAGTTCTTC. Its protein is CASSRGTGGIGEQFF.

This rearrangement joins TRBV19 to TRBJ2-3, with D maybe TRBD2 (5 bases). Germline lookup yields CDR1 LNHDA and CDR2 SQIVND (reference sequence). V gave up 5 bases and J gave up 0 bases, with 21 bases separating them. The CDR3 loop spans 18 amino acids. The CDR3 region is CASSGLNPTIYSTDTQYF. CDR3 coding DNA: TGTGCCAGTAGTGGACTGAATCCCACTATTTATAGCACAGATACGCAGTATTTT.

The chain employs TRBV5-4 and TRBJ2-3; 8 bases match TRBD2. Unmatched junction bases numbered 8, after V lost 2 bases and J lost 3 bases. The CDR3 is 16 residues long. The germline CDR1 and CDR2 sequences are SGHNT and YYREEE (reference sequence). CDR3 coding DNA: TGTGCCAGCAGCTTTGCACGGGGCGGGGGGACAGATACGCAGTATTTT. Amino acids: CASSFARGGGTDTQYF.

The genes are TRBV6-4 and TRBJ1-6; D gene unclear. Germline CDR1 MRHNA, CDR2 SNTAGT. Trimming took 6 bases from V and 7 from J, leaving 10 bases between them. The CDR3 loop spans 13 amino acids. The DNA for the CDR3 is TGTGCCAGCAGAGGCGGAACGAATTCACCCCTCCACTTT. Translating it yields CASRGGTNSPLHF.

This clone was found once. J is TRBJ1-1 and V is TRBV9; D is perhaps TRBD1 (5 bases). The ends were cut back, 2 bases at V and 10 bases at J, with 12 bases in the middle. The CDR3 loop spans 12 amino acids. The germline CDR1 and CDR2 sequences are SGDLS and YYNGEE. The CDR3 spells CASSVPGGAAFF. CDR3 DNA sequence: TGTGCCAGCAGCGTCCCCGGCGGGGCAGCTTTCTTT.

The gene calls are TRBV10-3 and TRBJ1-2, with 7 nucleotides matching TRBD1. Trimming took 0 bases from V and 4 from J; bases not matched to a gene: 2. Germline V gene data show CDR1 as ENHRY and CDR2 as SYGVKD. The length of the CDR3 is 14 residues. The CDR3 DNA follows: TGTGCCATCAGTGAGTCGACAGGGAGCTATGGCTACACCTTC. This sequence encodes CAISESTGSYGYTF.

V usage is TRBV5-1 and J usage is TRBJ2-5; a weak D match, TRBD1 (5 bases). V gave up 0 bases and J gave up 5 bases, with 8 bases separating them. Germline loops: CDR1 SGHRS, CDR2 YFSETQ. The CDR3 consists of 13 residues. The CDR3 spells CASSLVGQETQYF. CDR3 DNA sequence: TGCGCCAGCAGCTTGGTGGGGCAGGAGACCCAGTACTTC.

CDR3 DNA: TGTGCCAGCAGCCAGACAGGGGGCAATGAAAAACTGTTTTTT. Protein sequence: CASSQTGGNEKLFF. The gene calls are TRBV5-4 and TRBJ1-4; 10 bases are a match to TRBD1. In germline, CDR1 is SGHNT, CDR2 YYREEE (reference sequence). The CDR3 spans 14 residues. The ends lost 4 bases at V and 5 bases at J; junction bases unmatched: 2. Looking up the rest from reference TRBV5-4 and TRBJ1-4 gives the full variable domain: ETGVTQSPTHLIKTRGQQVTLRCSSQSGHNTVSWYQQALGQGPQFIFQYYREEENGRGNFPPRFSGLQFPNYSSELNVNALELDDSALYLCASSQTGGNEKLFFGSGTQLSVL.

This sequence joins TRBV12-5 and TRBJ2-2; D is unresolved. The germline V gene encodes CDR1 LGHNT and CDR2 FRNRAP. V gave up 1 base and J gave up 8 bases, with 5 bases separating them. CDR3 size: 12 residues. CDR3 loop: CASGLGPGELFF. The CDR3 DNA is TGTGCTAGTGGTTTGGGGCCTGGGGAGCTGTTTTTT. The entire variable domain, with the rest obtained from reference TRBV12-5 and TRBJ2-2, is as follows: DARVTQTPRHKVTEMGQEVTMRCQPILGHNTVFWYRQTMMQGLELLAYFRNRAPLDDSGMPKDRFSAEMPDATLATLKIQPSEPRDSAVYFCASGLGPGELFFGEGSRLTVL.